Each of the 14 T cell receptor beta chains below was sequenced from the same sample in a study of a mutant IDH1 vaccine in newly diagnosed glioma. Assay used: immunoSEQ multiplex PCR; TCRdb lists only in-frame clones, some missing. In the table there are 90,000 to 100,000 clones, around 92% of which are singletons. These receptors lack a known antigen. The time point is: week 47, end of study. A 20-mer mutant IDH1 peptide at 300 ug was injected subcutaneously with topical imiquimod. The starting material was PBMCs, obtained from a glioma patient whose treatment included an IDH1 peptide vaccine. These receptors all come from a woman in her 50s with glioma.

The rearrangement links TRBV19 to TRBJ1-2, with D tentatively TRBD1 (5 bases). Germline V gene lookup returns CDR1 LNHDA and CDR2 SQIVND (reference sequence). CDR3 length: 13 residues. The V end was cut by 3 bases, the J end by 4 bases, with 9 bases between. The CDR3 sequence is CASSIGAAYGYTF. DNA of the CDR3: TGTGCCAGTAGTATTGGGGCGGCCTATGGCTACACCTTC.

This chain joins TRBV27 and TRBJ2-2; the D is unclear. CDR3 length equals 16 residues. Trimming left V 1 base short and J 1 base short, with 10 bases between. Germline V lookup: CDR1 MNHEY, CDR2 SMNVEV (reference sequence). The chain's CDR3 is CASSLLGPQNTGELFF. The CDR3 region has the DNA TGTGCCAGCAGTTTATTGGGCCCACAGAACACCGGGGAGCTGTTTTTT.

V usage is TRBV19 and J usage is TRBJ2-1; no clear D. CDR3 length equals 15 residues. Trimming stripped 3 bases from V and 4 bases from J, with 13 bases between. The germline gives CDR1 LNHDA, CDR2 SQIVND (reference sequence). CDR3 sequence: CASSIFAAPYNEQFF. In DNA form, the CDR3 reads TGTGCCAGTAGTATCTTCGCGGCTCCGTACAATGAGCAGTTCTTC.

The V call is TRBV6-1, the J call TRBJ2-7; D is uncertain. The CDR3 has 13 amino acids. The V gene lost 3 bases and the J gene lost 2 bases, with 8 bases spanning the gap. Germline V CDR1 and CDR2: MNHNS, SASEGT. The CDR3 sequence: CASSEVNTYEQYF. The DNA for the CDR3 is TGTGCCAGCAGTGAGGTCAACACCTACGAGCAGTACTTC.

J is TRBJ2-7 and V is TRBV7-8; 8 bases are shared with TRBD2. Trimming at V came to 5 bases and at J to 6 bases, leaving 12 bases not matched to a gene. This CDR3 has 15 amino acids. Germline V lookup: CDR1 SGHVS, CDR2 FQNEAQ. The CDR3 reads CASSLERAGVPEQYF. CDR3 coding DNA: TGTGCCAGCAGCCTAGAACGAGCGGGAGTTCCCGAGCAGTACTTC.

J is TRBJ1-5 and V is TRBV6-5; 7 bases are a match to TRBD1. Germline CDR1 and CDR2: MNHEY and SVGAGI. V lost 6 bases and J lost 9; bases outside the gene matches: 14. CDR3 size: 15 residues. The CDR3 reads CASSQTGDLSGPQHF. The CDR3 DNA reads as TGTGCCAGCAGCCAAACAGGGGACCTTTCGGGGCCCCAGCATTTT.

The V and J genes are TRBV18 and TRBJ2-1; 11 positions agree with TRBD2. After removal of 6 bases from V and 5 bases from J, the junction contained 3 bases not matched to a gene. CDR3 length: 14 amino acids. The germline V gene has CDR1 KGHSH and CDR2 LQKENI. The CDR3 here is CASSLSGGDNEQFF. CDR3 nucleotides: TGTGCCAGCTCCCTTAGCGGGGGGGACAATGAGCAGTTCTTC.

In this sample, this clone turned up a few times. The rearrangement joins TRBV9 to TRBJ1-1, with D possibly matching TRBD1 (6 bases). Germline CDR1 and CDR2: SGDLS and YYNGEE. V gave up 2 bases and J gave up 1 base, with 15 bases separating them. This CDR3 comprises 16 residues. CDR3 loop: CASSVAVQGSNTEAFF. DNA for the CDR3: TGTGCCAGCAGCGTGGCGGTACAGGGTTCGAACACTGAAGCTTTCTTT.

This clone has a single count. The V and J genes are TRBV29-1 and TRBJ2-1; D call uncertain. This CDR3 contains 11 residues. CDR1 and CDR2 from the germline V gene are SQVTM and ANQGSEA. V gave up 6 bases and J gave up 5 bases, with 8 bases separating them. This CDR3 reads CSVSENNEQFF. The CDR3 DNA reads as TGCAGCGTATCAGAGAACAATGAGCAGTTCTTC.

This chain joins TRBV4-1 and TRBJ1-2; D uncertain. The V end was cut by 0 bases, the J end by 1 base, with 12 bases between. The CDR3 is 16 residues long. Germline loops: CDR1 MGHRA, CDR2 YSYEKL. The CDR3 bases are TGCGCCAGCAGCCAAGAGTCAGTAGGGAATAACTATGGCTACACCTTC. This gives the protein CASSQESVGNNYGYTF.

The J gene is TRBJ2-7, the V gene TRBV18, with 7 positions matching TRBD1. The CDR3 is 16 amino acids. Losses at the gene ends were 0 bases for V and 2 bases for J; bases not matched to a gene: 7. The germline gives CDR1 KGHSH, CDR2 LQKENI. The CDR3 sequence: CASSPPETGSPYEQYF. The CDR3 nucleotides are TGTGCCAGCTCACCACCGGAGACAGGGAGCCCCTACGAGCAGTACTTC.

The V and J genes are TRBV5-4 and TRBJ1-6, with D perhaps TRBD1 (5 bases). Trimming removed 6 bases from V and 8 bases from J, with 18 bases in between. The CDR3 has 15 amino acids. Germline V gene sequence: CDR1 SGHNT, CDR2 YYREEE (reference sequence). In nucleotides, the CDR3 is TGTGCCAGCACCCCGGGGGGAAGAATTGATTCACCCCTCCACTTT. Its translation is CASTPGGRIDSPLHF.

The chain couples TRBV9 to TRBJ1-1; D is unclear. Trimming removed 2 bases from V and 6 bases from J, with 11 bases in between. The germline CDR1 and CDR2 sequences are SGDLS and YYNGEE. The CDR3 has 13 residues. The CDR3 region has the DNA TGTGCCAGCAGCGTGATAGGAACAGCTGAAGCTTTCTTT. It encodes CASSVIGTAEAFF. The full variable domain, in which reference TRBV9 and TRBJ1-1 provide the parts outside the CDR3, is DSGVTQTPKHLITATGQRVTLRCSPRSGDLSVYWYQQSLDQGLQFLIQYYNGEERAKGNILERFSAQQFPDLHSELNLSSLELGDSALYFCASSVIGTAEAFFGQGTRLTVV.

The chain links TRBV27 to TRBJ2-1, with TRBD2 as a possible D gene (5 bases). Trimming cost V 5 bases and J 1 base, with 12 bases left between them. The CDR3 is 15 amino acids. Germline CDR1 is MNHEY and CDR2 is SMNVEV (reference sequence). The CDR3 region has the DNA TGTGCCAGCAGTCAAACTAGGTTGTCCTACAATGAGCAGTTCTTC. Translated, it gives CASSQTRLSYNEQFF.